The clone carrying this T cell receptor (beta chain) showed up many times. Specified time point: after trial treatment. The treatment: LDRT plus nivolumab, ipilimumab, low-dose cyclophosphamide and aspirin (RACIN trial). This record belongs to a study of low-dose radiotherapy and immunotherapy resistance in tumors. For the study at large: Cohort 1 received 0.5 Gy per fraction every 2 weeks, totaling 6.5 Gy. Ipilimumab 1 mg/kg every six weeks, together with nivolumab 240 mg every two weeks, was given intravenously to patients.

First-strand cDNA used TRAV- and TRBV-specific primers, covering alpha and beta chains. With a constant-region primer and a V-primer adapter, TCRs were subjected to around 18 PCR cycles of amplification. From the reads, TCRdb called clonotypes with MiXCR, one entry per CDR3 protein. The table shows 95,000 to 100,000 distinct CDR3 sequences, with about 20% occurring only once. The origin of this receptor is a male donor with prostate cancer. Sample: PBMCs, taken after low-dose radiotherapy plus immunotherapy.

In nucleotides, the CDR3 is TGTGCCAGCAGCTTAGATCGGGGACTACCCTACAATGAGCAGTTCTTC. It is translated as CASSLDRGLPYNEQFF. This rearrangement joins TRBV11-2 to TRBJ2-1, with 7 positions matching TRBD2. Looked up from germline, CDR1 is SGHAT and CDR2 is FQNNGV. The CDR3 consists of 16 residues. Trimming removed 0 bases from V and 2 bases from J; junction bases left unmatched: 4. Full variable domain (remainder filled in from reference TRBV11-2 and TRBJ2-1): EAGVAQSPRYKIIEKRQSVAFWCNPISGHATLYWYQQILGQGPKLLIQFQNNGVVDDSQLPKDRFSAERLKGVDSTLKIQPAKLEDSAVYLCASSLDRGLPYNEQFFGPGTRLTVL.